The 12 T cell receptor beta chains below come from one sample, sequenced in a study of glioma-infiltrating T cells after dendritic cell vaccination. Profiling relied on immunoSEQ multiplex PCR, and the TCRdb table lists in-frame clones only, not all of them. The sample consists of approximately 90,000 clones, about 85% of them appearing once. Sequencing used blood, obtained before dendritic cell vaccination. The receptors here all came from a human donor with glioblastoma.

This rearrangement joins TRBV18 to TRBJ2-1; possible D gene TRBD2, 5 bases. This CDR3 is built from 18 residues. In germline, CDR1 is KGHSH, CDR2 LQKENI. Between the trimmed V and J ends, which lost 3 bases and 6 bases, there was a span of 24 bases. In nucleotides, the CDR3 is TGTGCCAGCTCACCTCGGGGAGTGGGGATAGCGACGGGCAATGAGCAGTTCTTC. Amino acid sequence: CASSPRGVGIATGNEQFF.

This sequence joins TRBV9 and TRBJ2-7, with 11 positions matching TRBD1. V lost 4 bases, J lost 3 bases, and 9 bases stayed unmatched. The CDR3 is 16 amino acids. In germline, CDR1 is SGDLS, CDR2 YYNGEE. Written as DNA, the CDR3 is TGTGCCAGCAGCCCAGGACAGGGGGCGCGGATCTACGAGCAGTACTTC. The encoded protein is CASSPGQGARIYEQYF.

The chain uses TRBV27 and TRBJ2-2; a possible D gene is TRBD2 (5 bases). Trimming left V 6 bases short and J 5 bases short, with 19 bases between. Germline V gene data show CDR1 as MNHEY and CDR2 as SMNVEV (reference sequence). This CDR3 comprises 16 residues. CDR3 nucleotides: TGTGCCAGCAGCCCCGCTTTGCGGAGCGGAACCGGGGAGCTGTTTTTT. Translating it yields CASSPALRSGTGELFF.

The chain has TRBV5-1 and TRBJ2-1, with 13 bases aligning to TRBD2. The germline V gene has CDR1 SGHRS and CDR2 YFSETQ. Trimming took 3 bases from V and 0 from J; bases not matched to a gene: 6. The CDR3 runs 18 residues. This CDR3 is CASSSRTSGGSSYNEQFF. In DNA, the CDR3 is TGCGCCAGCAGCTCGCGGACTAGCGGGGGCAGCTCCTACAATGAGCAGTTCTTC.

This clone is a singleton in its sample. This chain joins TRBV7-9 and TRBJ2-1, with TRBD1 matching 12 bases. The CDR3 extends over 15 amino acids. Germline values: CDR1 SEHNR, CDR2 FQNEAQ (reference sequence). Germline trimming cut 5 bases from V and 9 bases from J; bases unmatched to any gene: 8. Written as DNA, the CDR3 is TGTGCCAGCAGCCCCGGGACAGGGGGCTCACGTGAGCAGTTCTTC. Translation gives CASSPGTGGSREQFF.

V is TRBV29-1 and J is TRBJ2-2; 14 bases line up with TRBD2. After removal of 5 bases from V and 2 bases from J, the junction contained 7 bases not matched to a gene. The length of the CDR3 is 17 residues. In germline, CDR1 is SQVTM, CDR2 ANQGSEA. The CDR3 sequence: CSVSGTSGRTNTGELFF. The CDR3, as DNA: TGCAGCGTTTCCGGGACTAGCGGGAGAACAAACACCGGGGAGCTGTTTTTT.

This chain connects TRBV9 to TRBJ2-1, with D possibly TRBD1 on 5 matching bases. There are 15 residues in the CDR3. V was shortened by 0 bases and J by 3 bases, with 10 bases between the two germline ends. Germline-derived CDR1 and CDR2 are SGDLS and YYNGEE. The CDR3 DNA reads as TGTGCCAGCAGCGTAGAGCAGGGCCGCTACAATGAGCAGTTCTTC. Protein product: CASSVEQGRYNEQFF.

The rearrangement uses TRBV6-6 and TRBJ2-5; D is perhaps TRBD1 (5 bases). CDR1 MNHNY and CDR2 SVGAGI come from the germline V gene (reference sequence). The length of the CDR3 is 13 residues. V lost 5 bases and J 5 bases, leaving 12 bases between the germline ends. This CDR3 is CASSRDSQETQYF. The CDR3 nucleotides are TGTGCCAGCAGTAGAGACAGCCAGGAGACCCAGTACTTC.

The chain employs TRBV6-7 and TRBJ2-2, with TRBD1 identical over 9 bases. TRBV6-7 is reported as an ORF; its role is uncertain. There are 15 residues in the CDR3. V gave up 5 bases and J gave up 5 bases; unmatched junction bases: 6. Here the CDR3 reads CASSVPGQGTGELFF. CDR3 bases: TGTGCCAGCAGTGTTCCGGGACAGGGAACCGGGGAGCTGTTTTTT.

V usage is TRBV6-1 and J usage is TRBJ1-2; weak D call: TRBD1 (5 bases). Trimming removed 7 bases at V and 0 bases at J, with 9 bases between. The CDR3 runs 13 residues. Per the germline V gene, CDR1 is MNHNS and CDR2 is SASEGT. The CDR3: CASKTETNYGYTF. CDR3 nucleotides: TGTGCCAGCAAGACAGAGACTAACTATGGCTACACCTTC.

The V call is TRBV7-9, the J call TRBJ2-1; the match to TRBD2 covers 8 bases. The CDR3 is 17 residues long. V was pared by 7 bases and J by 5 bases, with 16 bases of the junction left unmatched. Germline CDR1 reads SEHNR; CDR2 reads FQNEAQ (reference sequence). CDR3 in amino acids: CASTLGKGLDLHNEQFF. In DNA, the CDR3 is TGTGCCAGCACCTTGGGAAAGGGACTAGACCTCCACAATGAGCAGTTCTTC. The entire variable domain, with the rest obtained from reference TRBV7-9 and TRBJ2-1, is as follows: DTGVSQNPRHKITKRGQNVTFRCDPISEHNRLYWYRQTLGQGPEFLTYFQNEAQLEKSRLLSDRFSAERPKGSFSTLEIQRTEQGDSAMYLCASTLGKGLDLHNEQFFGPGTRLTVL.

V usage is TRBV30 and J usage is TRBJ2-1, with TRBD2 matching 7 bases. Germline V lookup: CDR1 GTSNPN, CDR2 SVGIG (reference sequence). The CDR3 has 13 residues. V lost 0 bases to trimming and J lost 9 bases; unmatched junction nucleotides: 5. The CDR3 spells CAWSVKAGTEQFF. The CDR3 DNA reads TGTGCCTGGAGTGTGAAAGCGGGAACTGAGCAGTTCTTC.